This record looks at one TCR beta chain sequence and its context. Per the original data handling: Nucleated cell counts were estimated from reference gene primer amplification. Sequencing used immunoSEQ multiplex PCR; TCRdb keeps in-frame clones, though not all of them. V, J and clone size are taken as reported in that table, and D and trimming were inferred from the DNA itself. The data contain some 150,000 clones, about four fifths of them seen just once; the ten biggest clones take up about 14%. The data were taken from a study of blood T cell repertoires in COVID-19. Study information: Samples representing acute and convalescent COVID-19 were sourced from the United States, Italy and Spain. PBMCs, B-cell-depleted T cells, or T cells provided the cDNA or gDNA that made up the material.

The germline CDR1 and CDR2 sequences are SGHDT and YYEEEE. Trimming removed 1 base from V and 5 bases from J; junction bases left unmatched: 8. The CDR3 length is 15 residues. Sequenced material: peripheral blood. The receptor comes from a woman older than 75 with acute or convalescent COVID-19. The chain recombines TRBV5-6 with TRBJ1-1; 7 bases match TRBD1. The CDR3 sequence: CASSLRGGRFTEAFF. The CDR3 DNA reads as TGTGCCAGCAGCTTGAGAGGGGGCAGGTTTACTGAAGCTTTCTTT.